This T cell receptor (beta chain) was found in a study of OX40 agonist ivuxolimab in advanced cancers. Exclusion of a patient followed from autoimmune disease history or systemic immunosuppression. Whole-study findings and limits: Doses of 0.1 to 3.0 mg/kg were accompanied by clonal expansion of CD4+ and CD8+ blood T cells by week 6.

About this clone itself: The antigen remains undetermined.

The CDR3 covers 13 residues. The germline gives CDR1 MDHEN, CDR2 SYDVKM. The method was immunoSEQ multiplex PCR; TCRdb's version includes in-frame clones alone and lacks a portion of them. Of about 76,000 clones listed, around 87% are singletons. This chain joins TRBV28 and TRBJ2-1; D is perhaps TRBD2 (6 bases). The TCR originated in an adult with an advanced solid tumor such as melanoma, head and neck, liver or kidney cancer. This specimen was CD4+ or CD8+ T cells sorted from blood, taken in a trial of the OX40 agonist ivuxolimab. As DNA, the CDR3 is TGTGCTTCGATGGGGACTTATTACAATGAGCAGTTCTTC. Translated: CASMGTYYNEQFF.